This TCR beta chain was obtained from a study of CD8 T cells in ankylosing spondylitis. This clonotype has ten or more counts. The target antigen is unknown. Generation of TCR beta libraries employed quantitative 5'-RACE incorporating molecular barcodes. Via MiXCR, TCRdb re-called the 5' RACE reads, giving one row per CDR3 protein. This sample has hundreds of thousands of distinct CDR3 sequences, with 25% to 30% found just once. V lost 3 bases to trimming and J lost 4 bases, with 9 bases between them. Germline V lookup: CDR1 SGHVS, CDR2 FNYEAQ. The CDR3 has 13 amino acids. Study-level findings and limits: A TCR beta motif of roughly 8 highly homologous variants appeared characteristic of ankylosing spondylitis blood. The study looked at matched synovial fluid samples from ankylosing spondylitis patients. Disease-linked clones were reported to be significantly enriched there.

This chain uses TRBV7-6 with TRBJ1-1; no clear D. Sequenced input: blood, either unsorted or a sorted T cell fraction (not recorded which). This receptor was taken from a male donor with ankylosing spondylitis. The CDR3 sequence: CASSFSVRTEAFF. CDR3 DNA: TGTGCCAGCAGCTTTAGTGTACGCACTGAAGCTTTCTTT. Supplemented by reference TRBV7-6 and TRBJ1-1, the full variable domain reads GAGVSQSPRYKVTKRGQDVALRCDPISGHVSLYWYRQALGQGPEFLTYFNYEAQQDKSGLPNDRFSAERPEGSISTLTIQRTEQRDSAMYRCASSFSVRTEAFFGQGTRLTVV.